This T cell receptor beta chain came from a study of PD-1 and CTLA-4 blockade in melanoma. Clones were sequenced by immunoSEQ multiplex PCR, and TCRdb holds only the in-frame ones, with some missing. The table has tens of thousands of clones, about 91% seen once. Germline CDR1 reads GTSNPN; CDR2 reads SVGIG (reference sequence). CDR3 length: 14 residues. The V and J ends lost 3 bases and 4 bases respectively, with 12 bases between them. The chain carries TRBV30 and TRBJ1-4; possibly TRBD1 for D (6 bases). This TCR came from a human donor with melanoma. The material sequenced was CD8+ T cells from peripheral blood, taken from a patient given anti-PD-1 treatment. The chain's CDR3 is CAWSPGQRNEKLFF. For the CDR3, the DNA is TGTGCCTGGAGCCCCGGACAGCGTAATGAAAAACTGTTTTTT.